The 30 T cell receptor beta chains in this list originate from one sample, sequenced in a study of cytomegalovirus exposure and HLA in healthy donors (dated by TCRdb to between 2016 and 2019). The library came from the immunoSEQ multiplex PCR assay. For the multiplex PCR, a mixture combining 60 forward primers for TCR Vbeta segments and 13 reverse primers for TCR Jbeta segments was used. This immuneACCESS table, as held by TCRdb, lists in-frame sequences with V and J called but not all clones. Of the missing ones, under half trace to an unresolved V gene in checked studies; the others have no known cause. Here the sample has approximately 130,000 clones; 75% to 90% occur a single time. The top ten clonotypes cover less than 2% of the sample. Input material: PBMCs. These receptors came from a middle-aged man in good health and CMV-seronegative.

CDR3 sequence (DNA): TGTGCCAGTAGTAAAACCGGGACTCAGAATCAGCCCCAGCATTTT. It codes for CASSKTGTQNQPQHF. The chain joins TRBV19 to TRBJ1-5, with a tentative D call TRBD1 (5 bases). V was clipped by 4 bases and J by 4 bases, with 14 bases between them. The CDR3 has 15 amino acids. Germline V CDR1 and CDR2: LNHDA, SQIVND (reference sequence).

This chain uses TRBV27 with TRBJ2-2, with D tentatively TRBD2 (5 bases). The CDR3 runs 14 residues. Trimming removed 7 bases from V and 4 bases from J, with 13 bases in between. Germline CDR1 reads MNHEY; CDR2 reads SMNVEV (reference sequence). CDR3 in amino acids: CASKYFSVTGELFF. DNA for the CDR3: TGTGCCAGCAAATACTTTAGCGTCACCGGGGAGCTGTTTTTT.

CDR3: CASSLGQGFGNTIYF. CDR3 coding DNA: TGCGCCAGCAGCCTGGGACAGGGGTTTGGAAACACCATATATTTT. The chain joins TRBV5-1 to TRBJ1-3, with 10 bases aligning to TRBD1. This CDR3 spans 15 amino acids. The V segment lost 4 bases and the J segment 3 bases; nucleotides outside the gene matches: 4. The germline V gene encodes CDR1 SGHRS and CDR2 YFSETQ.

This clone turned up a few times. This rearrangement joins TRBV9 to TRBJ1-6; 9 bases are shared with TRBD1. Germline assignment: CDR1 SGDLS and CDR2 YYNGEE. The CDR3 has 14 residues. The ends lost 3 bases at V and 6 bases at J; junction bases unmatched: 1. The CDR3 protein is CASSETGGNSPLHF. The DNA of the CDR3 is TGTGCCAGCAGCGAGACAGGGGGTAATTCACCCCTCCACTTT.

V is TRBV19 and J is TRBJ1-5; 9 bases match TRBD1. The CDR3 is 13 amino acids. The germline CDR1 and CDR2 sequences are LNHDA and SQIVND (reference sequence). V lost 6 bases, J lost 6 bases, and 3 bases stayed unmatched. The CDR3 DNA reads TGTGCCAGTAGCGGGACAGGGACTCAGCCCCAGCATTTT. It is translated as CASSGTGTQPQHF. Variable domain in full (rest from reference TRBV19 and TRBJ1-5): DGGITQSPKYLFRKEGQNVTLSCEQNLNHDAMYWYRQDPGQGLRLIYYSQIVNDFQKGDIAEGYSVSREKKESFPLTVTSAQKNPTAFYLCASSGTGTQPQHFGDGTRLSIL.

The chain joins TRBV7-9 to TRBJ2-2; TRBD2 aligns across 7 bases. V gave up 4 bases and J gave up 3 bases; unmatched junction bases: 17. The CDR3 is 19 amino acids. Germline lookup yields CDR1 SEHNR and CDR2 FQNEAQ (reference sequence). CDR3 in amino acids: CASSSIRTSARNDTGELFF. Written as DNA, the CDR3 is TGTGCCAGCAGCTCGATCCGTACTAGCGCCCGAAACGACACCGGGGAGCTGTTTTTT.

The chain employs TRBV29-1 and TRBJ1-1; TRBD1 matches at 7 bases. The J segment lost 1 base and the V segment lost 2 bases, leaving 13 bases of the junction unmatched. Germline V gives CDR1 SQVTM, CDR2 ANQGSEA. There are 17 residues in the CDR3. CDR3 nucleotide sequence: TGCAGCGTTGAACCATTCAAGAGGGGACAGTCGAACACTGAAGCTTTCTTT. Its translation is CSVEPFKRGQSNTEAFF.

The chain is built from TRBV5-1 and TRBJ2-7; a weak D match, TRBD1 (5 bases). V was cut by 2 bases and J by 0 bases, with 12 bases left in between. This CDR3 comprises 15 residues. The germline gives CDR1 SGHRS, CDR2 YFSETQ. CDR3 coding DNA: TGCGCCAGCAGCTTCCCGGACACCAGCTCCTACGAGCAGTACTTC. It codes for CASSFPDTSSYEQYF.

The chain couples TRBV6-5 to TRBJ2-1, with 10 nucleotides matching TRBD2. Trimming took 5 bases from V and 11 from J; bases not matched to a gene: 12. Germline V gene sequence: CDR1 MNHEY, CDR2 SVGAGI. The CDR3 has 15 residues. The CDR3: CASSPQSGGACKQFF. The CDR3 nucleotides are TGTGCCAGCAGTCCCCAAAGCGGGGGGGCCTGCAAGCAGTTCTTC.

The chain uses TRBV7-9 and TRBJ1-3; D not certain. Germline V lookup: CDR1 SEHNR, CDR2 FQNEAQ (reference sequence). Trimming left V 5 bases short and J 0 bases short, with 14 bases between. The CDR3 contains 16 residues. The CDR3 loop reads CASSLAQTYSGNTIYF. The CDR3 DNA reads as TGTGCCAGCAGCCTTGCTCAGACATACTCTGGAAACACCATATATTTT.

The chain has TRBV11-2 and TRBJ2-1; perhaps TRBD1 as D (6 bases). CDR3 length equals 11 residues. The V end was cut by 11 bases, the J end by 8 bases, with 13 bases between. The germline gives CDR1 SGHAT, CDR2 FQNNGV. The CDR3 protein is CACVGADEQFF. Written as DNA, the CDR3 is TGTGCCTGCGTGGGGGCCGATGAGCAGTTCTTC.

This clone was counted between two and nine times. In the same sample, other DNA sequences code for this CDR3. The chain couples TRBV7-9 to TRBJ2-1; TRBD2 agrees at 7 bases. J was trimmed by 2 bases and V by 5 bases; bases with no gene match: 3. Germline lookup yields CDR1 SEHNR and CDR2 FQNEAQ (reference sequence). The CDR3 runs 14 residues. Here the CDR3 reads CASSLSGPYNEQFF. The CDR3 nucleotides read TGTGCCAGCAGCCTTAGCGGGCCCTACAATGAGCAGTTCTTC.

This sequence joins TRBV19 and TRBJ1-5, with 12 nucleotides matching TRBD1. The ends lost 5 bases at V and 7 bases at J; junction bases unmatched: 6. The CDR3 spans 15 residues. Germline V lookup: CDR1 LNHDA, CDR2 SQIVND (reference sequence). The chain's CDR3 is CASSSGTGGEQPQHF. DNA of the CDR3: TGTGCCAGTAGTTCCGGGACAGGGGGCGAGCAGCCCCAGCATTTT.

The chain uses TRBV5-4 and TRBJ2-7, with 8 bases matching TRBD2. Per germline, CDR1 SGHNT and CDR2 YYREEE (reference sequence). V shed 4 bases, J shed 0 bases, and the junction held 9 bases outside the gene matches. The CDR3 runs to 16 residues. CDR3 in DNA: TGTGCCAGCAGCCCTGCCGGGACTAGGTCCTCCTACGAGCAGTACTTC. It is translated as CASSPAGTRSSYEQYF. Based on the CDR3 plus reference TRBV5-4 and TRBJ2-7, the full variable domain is ETGVTQSPTHLIKTRGQQVTLRCSSQSGHNTVSWYQQALGQGPQFIFQYYREEENGRGNFPPRFSGLQFPNYSSELNVNALELDDSALYLCASSPAGTRSSYEQYFGPGTRLTVT.

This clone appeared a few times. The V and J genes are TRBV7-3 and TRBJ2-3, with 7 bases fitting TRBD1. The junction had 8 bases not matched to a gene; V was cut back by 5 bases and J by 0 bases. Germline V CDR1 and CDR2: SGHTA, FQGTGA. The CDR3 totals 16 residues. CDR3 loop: CASSIMDRSSTDTQYF. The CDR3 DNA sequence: TGTGCCAGCAGCATCATGGACAGGTCTAGCACAGATACGCAGTATTTT.

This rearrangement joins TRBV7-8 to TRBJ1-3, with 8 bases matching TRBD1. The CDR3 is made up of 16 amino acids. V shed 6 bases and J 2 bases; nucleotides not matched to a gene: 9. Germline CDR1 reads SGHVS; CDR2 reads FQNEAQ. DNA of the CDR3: TGTGCCAGCAGTCGAAGCAGGGGGCTGGCTGGAAACACCATATATTTT. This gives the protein CASSRSRGLAGNTIYF.

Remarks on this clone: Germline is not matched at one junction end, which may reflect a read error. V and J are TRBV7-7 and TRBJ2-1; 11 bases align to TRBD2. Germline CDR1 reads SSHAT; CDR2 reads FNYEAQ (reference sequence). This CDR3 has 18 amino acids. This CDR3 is CASSLLPRTSGQNNEQFF. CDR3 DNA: TGTGCTAGCAGCTTACTTCCCCGGACTAGCGGGCAGAACAATGAGCAGTTCTTC.

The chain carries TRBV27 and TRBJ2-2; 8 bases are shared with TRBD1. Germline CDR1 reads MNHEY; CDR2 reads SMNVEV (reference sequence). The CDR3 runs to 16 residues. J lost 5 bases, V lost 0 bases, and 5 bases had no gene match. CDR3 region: CASSLSGQGWTGELFF. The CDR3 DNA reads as TGTGCCAGCAGTTTATCCGGACAGGGATGGACCGGGGAGCTGTTTTTT.

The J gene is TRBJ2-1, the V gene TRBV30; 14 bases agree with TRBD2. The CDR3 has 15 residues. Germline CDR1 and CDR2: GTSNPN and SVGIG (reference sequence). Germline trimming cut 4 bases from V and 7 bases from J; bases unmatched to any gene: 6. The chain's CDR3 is CAWTGTSGRTNEQFF. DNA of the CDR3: TGTGCCTGGACGGGGACTAGCGGGAGAACGAATGAGCAGTTCTTC.

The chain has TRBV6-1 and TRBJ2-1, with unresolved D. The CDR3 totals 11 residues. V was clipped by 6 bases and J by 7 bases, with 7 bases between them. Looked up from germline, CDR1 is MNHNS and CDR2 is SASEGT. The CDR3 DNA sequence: TGTGCCAGCAGCGTTTTTAATGAGCAGTTCTTC. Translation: CASSVFNEQFF.

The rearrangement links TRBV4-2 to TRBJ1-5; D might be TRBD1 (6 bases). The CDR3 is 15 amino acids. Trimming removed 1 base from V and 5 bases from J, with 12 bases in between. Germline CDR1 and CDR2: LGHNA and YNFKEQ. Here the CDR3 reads CASSQARQGHQPQHF. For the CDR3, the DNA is TGTGCCAGCAGCCAAGCGCGGCAGGGGCATCAGCCCCAGCATTTT.

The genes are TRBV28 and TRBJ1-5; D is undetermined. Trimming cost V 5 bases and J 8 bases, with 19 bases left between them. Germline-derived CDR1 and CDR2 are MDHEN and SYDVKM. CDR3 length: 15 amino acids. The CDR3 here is CASSPGLGRQKPQHF. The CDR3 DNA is TGTGCCAGCAGTCCTGGACTAGGGAGGCAAAAGCCCCAGCATTTT.

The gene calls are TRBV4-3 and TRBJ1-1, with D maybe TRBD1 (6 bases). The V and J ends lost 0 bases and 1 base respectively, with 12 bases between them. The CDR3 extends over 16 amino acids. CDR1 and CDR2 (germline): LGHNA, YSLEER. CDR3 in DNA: TGCGCCAGCAGCCAAGACGTGGGGGGGCCGAACACTGAAGCTTTCTTT. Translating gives CASSQDVGGPNTEAFF.

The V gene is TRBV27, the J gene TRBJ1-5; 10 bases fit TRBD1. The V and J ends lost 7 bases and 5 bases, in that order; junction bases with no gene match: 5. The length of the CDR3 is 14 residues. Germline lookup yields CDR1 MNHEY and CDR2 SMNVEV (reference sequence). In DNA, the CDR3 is TGTGCCAGCACGCGGACAGGGGGGCATCAGCCCCAGCATTTT. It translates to CASTRTGGHQPQHF.

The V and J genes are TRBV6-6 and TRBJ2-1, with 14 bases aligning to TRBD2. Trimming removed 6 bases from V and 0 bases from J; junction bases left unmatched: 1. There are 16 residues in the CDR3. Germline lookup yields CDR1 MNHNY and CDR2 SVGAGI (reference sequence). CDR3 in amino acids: CASRGLAGGSYNEQFF. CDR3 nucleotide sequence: TGTGCCAGCAGAGGACTAGCGGGGGGCTCCTACAATGAGCAGTTCTTC.

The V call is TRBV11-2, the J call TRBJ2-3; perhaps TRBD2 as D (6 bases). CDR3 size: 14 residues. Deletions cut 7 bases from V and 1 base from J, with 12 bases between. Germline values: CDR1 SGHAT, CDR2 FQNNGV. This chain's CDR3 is CASTNGEGTDTQYF. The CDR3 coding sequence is TGTGCCAGCACCAACGGGGAGGGCACAGATACGCAGTATTTT.

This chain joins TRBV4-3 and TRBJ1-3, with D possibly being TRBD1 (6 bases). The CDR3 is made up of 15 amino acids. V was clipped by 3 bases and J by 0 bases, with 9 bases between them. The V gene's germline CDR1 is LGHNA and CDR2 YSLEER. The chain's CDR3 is CASSQSTGSGNTIYF. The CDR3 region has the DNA TGCGCCAGCAGCCAGTCGACAGGCTCTGGAAACACCATATATTTT.

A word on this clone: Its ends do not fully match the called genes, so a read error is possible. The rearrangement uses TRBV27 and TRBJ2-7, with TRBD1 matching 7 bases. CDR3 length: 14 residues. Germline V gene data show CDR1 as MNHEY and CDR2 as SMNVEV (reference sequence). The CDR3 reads CASRETGSTYEQCF. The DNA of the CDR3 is TGTGCCAGTAGGGAGACAGGGAGCACCTACGAGCAGTGCTTC.

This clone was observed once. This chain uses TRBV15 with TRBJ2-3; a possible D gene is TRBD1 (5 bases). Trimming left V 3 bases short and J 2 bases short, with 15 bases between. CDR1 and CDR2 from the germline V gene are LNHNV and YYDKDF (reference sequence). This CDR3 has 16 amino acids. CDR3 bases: TGTGCCACCAGCAGGATTAGGGGCACTAACACAGATACGCAGTATTTT. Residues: CATSRIRGTNTDTQYF.

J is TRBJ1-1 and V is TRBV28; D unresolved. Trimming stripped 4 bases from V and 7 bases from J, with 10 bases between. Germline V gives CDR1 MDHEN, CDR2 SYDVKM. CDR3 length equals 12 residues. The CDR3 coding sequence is TGTGCCAGCAGTTATGCGGCAAATGAAGCTTTCTTT. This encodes CASSYAANEAFF. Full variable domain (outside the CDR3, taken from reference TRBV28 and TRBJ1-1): DVKVTQSSRYLVKRTGEKVFLECVQDMDHENMFWYRQDPGLGLRLIYFSYDVKMKEKGDIPEGYSVSREKKERFSLILESASTNQTSMYLCASSYAANEAFFGQGTRLTVV.